The rows below give T cell receptor beta chains drawn from one sample of a study of cytomegalovirus exposure and HLA in healthy donors. Profiled with immunoSEQ multiplex PCR; TCRdb holds only in-frame clones, not every one. The sample has roughly 80,000 clones; 62% are singletons. What was sequenced was PBMCs. These receptors were taken from a male donor in good health and CMV-seropositive. The CDR3 runs from the conserved cysteine through the conserved F or W. A D gene is named only where the DNA matches it firmly. The size of a clone is reported for some rows only, either as once, few or many, or as a class for expanded clones.

TRBV4-1	NA	TRBJ1-4	15	NA	CASSTAGLENEKLFF	TGCGCCAGCAGCACCGCCGGGTTGGAAAATGAAAAACTGTTTTTT
TRBV27	NA	TRBJ2-2	15	NA	CASSLSRLSTGELFF	TGTGCCAGCAGCCTGTCGCGGTTGAGCACCGGGGAGCTGTTTTTT
TRBV5-6	NA	TRBJ2-7	16	NA	CASSLGPQGRSYEQYF	TGTGCCAGCAGCTTGGGCCCCCAGGGAAGGTCCTACGAGCAGTACTTC
TRBV30	NA	TRBJ2-7	13	TRBD1	CAWTSDRAHEQYF	TGTGCCTGGACCTCCGACAGGGCCCACGAGCAGTACTTC
TRBV25-1	few	TRBJ2-1	16	TRBD2	CASSITRLAEYNEQFF	TGTGCCAGCAGCATAACTCGACTAGCAGAATACAATGAGCAGTTCTTC
TRBV6-1	NA	TRBJ2-7	11	NA	CASGFVYEQYF	TGTGCCAGCGGCTTTGTATACGAGCAGTACTTC
TRBV9	NA	TRBJ2-6	17	NA	CASSVTDSPSGANVLTF	TGTGCCAGCAGCGTTACGGACAGCCCCTCTGGGGCCAACGTCCTGACTTTC
TRBV28	NA	TRBJ1-3	12	NA	CASRVAGTTIYF	TGTGCCAGCAGGGTGGCAGGAACCACCATATATTTT
TRBV7-9	NA	TRBJ1-1	13	TRBD1	CASTPTGWTEAFF	TGTGCCAGCACCCCGACAGGGTGGACTGAAGCTTTCTTT
TRBV19	NA	TRBJ2-7	14	TRBD1	CASSRGQGADEQYF	TGTGCCAGTAGTAGGGGACAGGGGGCTGACGAGCAGTACTTC
TRBV5-6	few	TRBJ1-1	17	NA	CASSSLPTVYTNTEAFF	TGTGCCAGCAGCTCGCTTCCTACAGTCTATACGAACACTGAAGCTTTCTTT
TRBV9	NA	TRBJ2-3	15	NA	CASSRVEASTDTQYF	TGTGCCAGCAGCCGGGTAGAGGCTAGCACAGATACGCAGTATTTT
TRBV5-1	NA	TRBJ2-1	14	NA	CASSLGQAHNEQFF	TGCGCCAGCAGCTTGGGCCAGGCCCACAATGAGCAGTTCTTC
TRBV6-5	NA	TRBJ1-1	14	NA	CASSLGRGNTEAFF	TGTGCCAGCAGCTTGGGCAGGGGAAACACTGAAGCTTTCTTT
TRBV2	once	TRBJ2-3	15	TRBD1	CASSADRVNTDTQYF	TGTGCCAGCAGTGCGGACAGGGTGAACACAGATACGCAGTATTTT
TRBV27	NA	TRBJ2-1	15	TRBD2	CASSLSSSGYNEQFF	TGTGCCAGCAGTTTATCTTCTAGCGGTTACAATGAGCAGTTCTTC
TRBV4-1	few	TRBJ2-5	14	NA	CASSQGLIQETQYF	TGCGCCAGCAGCCAGGGACTTATTCAAGAGACCCAGTACTTC